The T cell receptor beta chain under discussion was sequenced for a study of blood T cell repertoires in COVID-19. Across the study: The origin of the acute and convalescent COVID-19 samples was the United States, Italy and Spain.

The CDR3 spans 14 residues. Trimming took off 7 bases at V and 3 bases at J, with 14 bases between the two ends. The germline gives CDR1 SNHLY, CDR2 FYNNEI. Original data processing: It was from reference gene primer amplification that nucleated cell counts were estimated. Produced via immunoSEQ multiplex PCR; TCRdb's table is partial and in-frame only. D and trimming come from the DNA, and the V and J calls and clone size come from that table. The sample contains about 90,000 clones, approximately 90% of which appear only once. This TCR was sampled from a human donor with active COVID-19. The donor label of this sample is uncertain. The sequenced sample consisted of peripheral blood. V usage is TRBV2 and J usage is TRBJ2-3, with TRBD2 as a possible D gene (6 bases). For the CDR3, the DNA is TGTGCCAGCACGGGGGTCGGAGGGACAGATACGCAGTATTTT. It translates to CASTGVGGTDTQYF.